This T cell receptor beta chain was recorded in a study of blood T cells in healthy people across ages. V shed 0 bases and J 6 bases; nucleotides not matched to a gene: 5. Germline CDR1 SGDLS, CDR2 YYNGEE. The CDR3 runs 17 residues. As concerns this clonotype: The antigen is unknown.

Alongside a J-beta primer mix, a sample-barcoded 5' primer served in a second PCR lasting roughly 7 to 11 cycles. One entry per CDR3 protein results from TCRdb running MiXCR on the 5' RACE reads. The sample holds some 1.5 million distinct CDR3 sequences; approximately 28% are singletons and the top ten take 6.5% to 8.5%. Overall study results and limits: Per million T cells, the diversity of TCR beta decreased roughly linearly as age advanced. Estimated diversity that came from one million T cells was considered an underestimate.

The chain links TRBV9 to TRBJ2-3, with 15 bases fitting TRBD2. The receptor comes from a woman in her 30s in good health. Sequenced material: blood. CDR3 DNA sequence: TGTGCCAGCAGCGTAGGGACTAGCGGGAGGGCCTGGGATACGCAGTATTTT. It is translated as CASSVGTSGRAWDTQYF.